This is a list of T cell receptor beta chains from one sample in a study of shared clonotypes between healthy human individuals. Sequenced by immunoSEQ multiplex PCR; TCRdb stores in-frame clones only, minus some. This table has roughly 2.5 million clones, about 92% appearing once. The sequenced sample was naive CD4+ T cells sorted from blood. These receptors were obtained from a man between 18 and 35 years old in good health. Each CDR3 is given with its conserved first and last residue.

>TRBJ2-7|TRBV5-1|8
CASSQGGF
>TRBJ2-7|TRBV2|14
CASNRDRGSYEQYF
>TRBJ2-2|TRBV5-1|13
CASGIQNTGELFF
>TRBJ2-5|TRBV5-1|17
CASSLAGSGGARETQYF
>TRBJ1-5|TRBV28|15
CASSPDGGRNQPQHF
>TRBJ2-7|TRBV5-4|12
CASSSWAGEQYF
>TRBJ1-3|TRBV5-1|15
CASSLGGNPGNTIYF
>TRBJ2-7|TRBV11-2|16
CASSRRGERVSYEQYF
>TRBJ1-2|TRBV2|15
CASSELGQGFYGYTF
>TRBJ2-7|TRBV6-1|15
CASSGRESGVYEQYF
>TRBJ1-4|TRBV5-1|14
CASSLTGAGEKLFF
>TRBJ2-1|TRBV19|13
CASSTSGGYEQFF
>TRBJ2-1|TRBV28|16
CASSPPGLAGVGEQFF
>TRBJ1-2|TRBV19|15
CASSLGGAFSYGYTF
>TRBJ2-7|TRBV30|12
CAWRGLTYEQYF
>TRBJ1-6|TRBV11-2|14
CASSPGPNNSPLHF
>TRBJ2-1|TRBV4-3|14
CASSQEAVDNEQFF
>TRBJ2-5|TRBV6-5|14
CASSTSGLQETQYF
>TRBJ1-6|TRBV30|11
CAWGYNSPLHF
>TRBJ2-1|TRBV10-3|13
CAISEMATGEQFF
>TRBJ2-7|TRBV5-1|13
CASSSRTSLEQYF
>TRBJ1-2|TRBV7-2|13
CASSLAETRGYTF
>TRBJ2-1|TRBV28|15
CASSLVGGWYNEQFF
>TRBJ2-3|TRBV5-1|15
CASSNSGGLGDTQYF
>TRBJ2-7|TRBV18|15
CASSSERGSSYEQYF
>TRBJ1-2|TRBV19|12
CASSGNSWGYTF
>TRBJ1-3|TRBV28|17
CASSPPGTGRHGNTIYF
>TRBJ2-5|TRBV2|13
CASSAYRVETQYF
>TRBJ1-2|TRBV30|14
CAWSVTVTNYGYTF
>TRBJ1-6|TRBV4-1|17
CASSQVELASYNSPLHF
>TRBJ1-2|TRBV15|13
CATSRGGGGGYTF
>TRBJ2-3|TRBV5-1|15
CASSLEARLADTQYF
>TRBJ2-7|TRBV9|16
CASSAVAGQGLREQYF
>TRBJ2-7|TRBV7-2|15
CASSLASGESYEQYF
>TRBJ2-6|TRBV6-5|15
CASSYSSSGANVLTF
>TRBJ2-4|TRBV5-1|16
CASSLDSETAKNIQYF
>TRBJ1-6|TRBV7-9|15
CASSLALGLNSPLHF
>TRBJ2-7|TRBV7-2|15
CASSLGTGATYEQYF
>TRBJ2-7|TRBV29-1|13
CSVTSGVLGGQYF
>TRBJ1-5|TRBV19|16
CASRANRGGSNQPQHF
>TRBJ2-7|TRBV27|14
CASRGTLVSYEQYF
>TRBJ1-5|TRBV7-8|15
CASSFGTSKDQPQHF
>TRBJ1-2|TRBV5-1|13
CASSQGPEVVYTF
>TRBJ2-1|TRBV2|12
CASRTGAREQFF
>TRBJ2-1|TRBV5-1|13
CASSLESYNEQFF